This entry is about one T cell receptor (beta chain). This sample was included in a study of blood T cell repertoires in COVID-19. There are 17 residues in the CDR3. Using immunoSEQ multiplex PCR, the repertoire was profiled, and TCRdb retains in-frame clones only, with some absent. The sample lists approximately 250,000 clones; approximately 81% were seen once. This TCR was sampled from a man between 60 and 75 years old with acute or convalescent COVID-19. This chain uses TRBV21-1 with TRBJ1-5; TRBD1 is the table's D call and was not checked against the DNA. TRBV21-1 is a known pseudogene. Sequencing was done on a sample of peripheral blood. The CDR3 is CASSKGVYRVSRQPQHF. The CDR3 nucleotides read TGTGCCAGCAGCAAAGGGGTCTACAGGGTTTCACGGCAGCCCCAGCATTTT.